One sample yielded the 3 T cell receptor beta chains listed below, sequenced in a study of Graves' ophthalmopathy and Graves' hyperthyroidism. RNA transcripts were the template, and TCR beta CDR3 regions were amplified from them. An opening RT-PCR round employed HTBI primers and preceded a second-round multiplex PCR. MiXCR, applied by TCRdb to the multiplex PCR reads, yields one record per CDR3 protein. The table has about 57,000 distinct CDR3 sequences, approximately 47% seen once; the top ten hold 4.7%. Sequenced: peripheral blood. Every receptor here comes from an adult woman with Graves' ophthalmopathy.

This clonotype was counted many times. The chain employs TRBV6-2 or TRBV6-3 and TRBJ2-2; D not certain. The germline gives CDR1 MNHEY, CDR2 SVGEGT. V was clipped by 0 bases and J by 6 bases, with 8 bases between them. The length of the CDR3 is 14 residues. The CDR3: CASSYSRGSGELFF. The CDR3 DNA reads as TGTGCCAGCAGTTACTCCCGAGGTTCCGGGGAGCTGTTTTTT.

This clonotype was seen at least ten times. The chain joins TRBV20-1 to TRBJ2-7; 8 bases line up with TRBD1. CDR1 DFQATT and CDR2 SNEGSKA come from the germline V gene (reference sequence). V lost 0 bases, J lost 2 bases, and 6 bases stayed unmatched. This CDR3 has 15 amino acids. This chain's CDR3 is CSARDPGTGPYEQYF. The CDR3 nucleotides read TGCAGTGCTAGAGATCCCGGGACAGGACCCTACGAGCAGTACTTC.

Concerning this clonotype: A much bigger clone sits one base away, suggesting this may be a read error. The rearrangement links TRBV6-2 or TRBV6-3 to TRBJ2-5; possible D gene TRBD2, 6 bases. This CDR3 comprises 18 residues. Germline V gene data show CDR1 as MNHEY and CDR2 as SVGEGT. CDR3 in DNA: TGTGCCAGCAGTTCCCAAGACCTACTAGCAAACCCACAAGAGGCCCAGTACTTC. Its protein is CASSSQDLLANPQEAQYF.